The clone carrying this TCR beta chain was detected only a few times. Its antigen is unknown. The sample belongs to a study of shared clonotypes between healthy human individuals. The CDR3 consists of 13 residues. V lost 6 bases, J lost 13 bases, and 18 bases lay in between. The germline V gene encodes CDR1 MNHEY and CDR2 SVGAGI. Study-wide findings and caveats: The authors sampled blood alone, and tissue repertoires likely differ.

The assay was immunoSEQ multiplex PCR, and TCRdb's table has in-frame clones only and misses some. The sample shows some 1,100,000 clones, 78% of them seen only once. The TCR originated in a man younger than 30 in good health. Some clones in this sample may be carry-over from other donors' samples. The chain is built from TRBV6-5 and TRBJ2-2; TRBD1 or TRBD2 may be the D gene (5 bases each). Sequencing was done on a sample of memory CD4+ T cells from PBMCs. Subset denoted: CD45RA-negative fraction. The CDR3 region has the DNA TGTGCCAGCAGGGGGACCTTCAATGTAGTGCTGTTTTTT. Translating gives CASRGTFNVVLFF.